This T cell receptor (beta chain) was found in a study of CD8 T cells in Susac syndrome. Study outcomes and limitations: A relatively small number of individuals underwent TCR sequencing and HLA analysis.

While CD8+ and CD4+ T cells were isolated negatively, TEMRA cells were enriched by FACS. On this clonotype itself: Its antigen is as yet unknown.

Germline V gene sequence: CDR1 KGHDR, CDR2 SFDVKD. This CDR3 comprises 13 residues. V gave up 1 base and J gave up 7 bases, with 9 bases separating them. Roughly 0.45 to 1 ug RNA was reverse transcribed with random hexamers. Across 54 Vbeta and 13 Jbeta, immunoSEQ multiplex PCR amplified TCR beta CDR3. Each CDR3 protein is one row after TCRdb ran MiXCR on the immunoSEQ multiplex PCR reads. The table has approximately 180,000 distinct CDR3 sequences, 90% to 96% seen once. Sequencing input: CD4+ T cells from PBMCs. The rearrangement joins TRBV24-1 to TRBJ1-1; a weak D match, TRBD1 (5 bases). This TCR derives from a human donor with multiple sclerosis. The CDR3 sequence is CATSDFPGGEAFF. The CDR3 bases are TGTGCCACCAGTGATTTCCCCGGGGGTGAAGCTTTCTTT.